The present T cell receptor beta chain was sequenced within a study of cytomegalovirus exposure and HLA in healthy donors. The CDR3 is 13 amino acids. The trim removed 7 bases at V and 2 bases at J, leaving 4 bases unmatched. The germline V gene encodes CDR1 LNHDA and CDR2 SQIVND (reference sequence). Primers included in the PCR were 60 Vbeta and 13 Jbeta primers. The protocol was immunoSEQ multiplex PCR, while the TCRdb copy is restricted to in-frame clones and leaves out a portion. The table has about 150,000 clones, 65% to 80% seen once; the top ten hold 1.5% to 2%. Sequencing was done on a sample of PBMCs. This sequence originates from a human donor in good health. The V gene is TRBV19, the J gene TRBJ2-5; 7 bases are a match to TRBD1. As DNA, the CDR3 is TGTGCCAGTAACGGGGACAGACAAGAGACCCAGTACTTC. It yields the protein CASNGDRQETQYF.